The clone carrying this TCR beta chain is classed as medium-sized. Its antigen remains unknown. Nobody among the patients had been given any treatment before thyroid surgery. This sample was taken from a study of metastatic and nonmetastatic thyroid tumors. Source study methods: Clinicopathological groups supplied CDR3 differences that were used to build a distant-metastasis classifier for papillary thyroid cancer. TCRdb ran MiXCR on the PCR reads. TCRdb, rather than the study authors, made the V and J calls. This table holds roughly 18,000 clones, about 34% found once. The study's findings and limits: Benign nodules reportedly had significantly lower TCR beta diversity than malignant thyroid tumors in blood and tumor.

The sequencing input was tumor tissue. The clonotype was recovered from a male donor with papillary thyroid cancer or a benign thyroid nodule (not recorded which). Some clones in this sample may be carry-over from other donors' samples.

CDR3 nucleotides: TGTGCCAGCGCGGGAGGGCCTAATACCGGGGAGCTGTTTTTT. Encoded protein: CASAGGPNTGELFF. The chain couples TRBV2 to TRBJ2-2, with 9 bases lining up with TRBD2. The CDR3 has 14 amino acids. The V gene's germline CDR1 is SNHLY and CDR2 FYNNEI. V gave up 8 bases and J gave up 5 bases; unmatched junction bases: 6.